A selection of T cell receptor beta chains follows, all from one sample in a study of blood T cell repertoires in COVID-19. Data came from immunoSEQ multiplex PCR; TCRdb stores just in-frame clones and leaves some out. The data contain some 280,000 clones, 86% of them singletons. The specimen sequenced was peripheral blood. The receptors were sampled from a young woman with active or convalescent COVID-19. Both conserved end residues are part of each CDR3. A D gene is named only where the DNA matches it firmly. Clone sizes are given selectively: once, few, many, or a class where the clone is expanded.

j_gene: TRBJ2-7
v_gene: TRBV28
d_gene: .
abundance: .
CDR3aa: CASRGRKGYEQYF
CDR3nt: TGTGCCAGCAGGGGGCGAAAAGGCTACGAGCAGTACTTC

j_gene: TRBJ2-1
v_gene: TRBV7-2
d_gene: .
abundance: .
CDR3aa: CASSQQGSYNEQFF
CDR3nt: TGTGCCAGCAGCCAACAGGGTTCCTACAATGAGCAGTTCTTC

j_gene: TRBJ2-3
v_gene: TRBV7-8
d_gene: .
abundance: .
CDR3aa: CASSQGTPRDTQYF
CDR3nt: TGTGCCAGCAGCCAAGGGACTCCCAGAGATACGCAGTATTTT

j_gene: TRBJ2-6
v_gene: TRBV5-4
d_gene: .
abundance: .
CDR3aa: CASSTSSGGANVLTF
CDR3nt: TGTGCCAGCAGCACTAGTTCGGGAGGGGCCAACGTCCTGACTTTC

j_gene: TRBJ2-5
v_gene: TRBV3-1/TRBV3-2
d_gene: .
abundance: once
CDR3aa: CASSQVLTNPETQYF
CDR3nt: TGTGCCAGCAGCCAAGTTCTTACTAATCCAGAGACCCAGTACTTC

j_gene: TRBJ2-3
v_gene: TRBV24-1
d_gene: TRBD2
abundance: few
CDR3aa: CATSLSGGNTDTQYF
CDR3nt: TGTGCCACCAGCCTCAGCGGGGGGAACACAGATACGCAGTATTTT

j_gene: TRBJ2-1
v_gene: TRBV7-3
d_gene: .
abundance: .
CDR3aa: CASSSGGQPSYNEQFF
CDR3nt: TGTGCCAGCAGCTCCGGGGGGCAACCCTCCTACAATGAGCAGTTCTTC

j_gene: TRBJ2-7
v_gene: TRBV3-1/TRBV3-2
d_gene: TRBD1
abundance: once
CDR3aa: CASSRDRVTHEQYF
CDR3nt: TGTGCCAGCAGCCGGGACAGGGTGACGCACGAGCAGTACTTC

j_gene: TRBJ2-7
v_gene: TRBV3-1/TRBV3-2
d_gene: TRBD1
abundance: .
CDR3aa: CASSQSGGNYEQYF
CDR3nt: TGTGCCAGCAGCCAGTCAGGGGGCAATTACGAGCAGTACTTC

j_gene: TRBJ2-1
v_gene: TRBV28
d_gene: TRBD2
abundance: .
CDR3aa: CASRRGYNEQFF
CDR3nt: TGTGCCAGCAGGCGGGGGTACAATGAGCAGTTCTTC

j_gene: TRBJ1-1
v_gene: TRBV19
d_gene: TRBD1
abundance: .
CDR3aa: CASRTGNMNTEAFF
CDR3nt: TGTGCCAGTCGGACAGGAAACATGAACACTGAAGCTTTCTTT

j_gene: TRBJ1-1
v_gene: TRBV6-6
d_gene: .
abundance: .
CDR3aa: CASRLGGEWGTEAFF
CDR3nt: TGTGCCAGCAGGTTGGGTGGGGAGTGGGGCACTGAAGCTTTCTTT

j_gene: TRBJ2-1
v_gene: TRBV27
d_gene: .
abundance: .
CDR3aa: CASSPQGGHEQFF
CDR3nt: TGTGCCAGCAGTCCCCAGGGGGGCCATGAGCAGTTCTTC

j_gene: TRBJ2-3
v_gene: TRBV5-4
d_gene: TRBD1
abundance: .
CDR3aa: CASSFDRGSSTDTQYF
CDR3nt: TGTGCCAGCAGCTTTGACAGGGGTTCGAGCACAGATACGCAGTATTTT

j_gene: TRBJ2-5
v_gene: TRBV6-2/TRBV6-3
d_gene: .
abundance: .
CDR3aa: CASSSEGPLVWETQYF
CDR3nt: TGTGCCAGCAGTTCAGAGGGTCCCCTAGTATGGGAGACCCAGTACTTC

j_gene: TRBJ2-5
v_gene: TRBV18
d_gene: .
abundance: once
CDR3aa: CASSPSSIQETQYF
CDR3nt: TGTGCCAGCTCACCAAGTTCTATCCAAGAGACCCAGTACTTC

j_gene: TRBJ1-1
v_gene: TRBV27
d_gene: .
abundance: .
CDR3aa: CASSWGVRGTEAFF
CDR3nt: TGTGCCAGCAGTTGGGGGGTGCGGGGCACTGAAGCTTTCTTT

j_gene: TRBJ1-2
v_gene: TRBV5-6
d_gene: TRBD1
abundance: .
CDR3aa: CASSLSETGRFGGYTF
CDR3nt: TGTGCCAGCAGCTTAAGTGAGACAGGGCGGTTCGGGGGCTACACCTTC

j_gene: TRBJ1-2
v_gene: TRBV6-1
d_gene: TRBD1
abundance: .
CDR3aa: CASSEEARGRSYGYTF
CDR3nt: TGTGCCAGCAGTGAAGAGGCCAGGGGGCGCAGCTATGGCTACACCTTC

j_gene: TRBJ1-2
v_gene: TRBV6-5
d_gene: TRBD1
abundance: .
CDR3aa: CASRGTGGDGYTF
CDR3nt: TGTGCCAGCAGAGGGACAGGGGGTGATGGCTACACCTTC

j_gene: TRBJ1-2
v_gene: TRBV29-1
d_gene: TRBD1
abundance: .
CDR3aa: CSVEGQGGGYGYTF
CDR3nt: TGCAGCGTTGAGGGACAGGGCGGTGGCTATGGCTACACCTTC

j_gene: TRBJ2-1
v_gene: TRBV24-1
d_gene: .
abundance: .
CDR3aa: CATSDSYRVSDEQFF
CDR3nt: TGTGCCACCAGTGATTCCTACAGGGTGTCCGATGAGCAGTTCTTC

j_gene: TRBJ2-5
v_gene: TRBV7-9
d_gene: .
abundance: .
CDR3aa: CASSSYQETQYF
CDR3nt: TGTGCCAGCAGCTCCTATCAAGAGACCCAGTACTTC

j_gene: TRBJ2-1
v_gene: TRBV28
d_gene: TRBD1
abundance: .
CDR3aa: CASKPNSRDRGYNEQFF
CDR3nt: TGTGCCAGCAAACCAAACTCACGGGACAGGGGATACAATGAGCAGTTCTTC

j_gene: TRBJ2-1
v_gene: TRBV5-4
d_gene: .
abundance: .
CDR3aa: CASSPPLAGFGEQFF
CDR3nt: TGTGCCAGCAGCCCTCCCCTGGCAGGGTTCGGGGAGCAGTTCTTC

j_gene: TRBJ2-1
v_gene: TRBV30
d_gene: TRBD2
abundance: .
CDR3aa: CAWSGLAGSTSYNEQFF
CDR3nt: TGTGCCTGGTCGGGACTAGCGGGGAGTACCTCCTACAATGAGCAGTTCTTC

j_gene: TRBJ1-2
v_gene: TRBV11-1
d_gene: .
abundance: .
CDR3aa: CASSLGQRGSSTF
CDR3nt: TGTGCCAGCAGCTTAGGCCAAAGAGGCAGTTCCACCTTC

j_gene: TRBJ1-5
v_gene: TRBV24-1
d_gene: .
abundance: .
CDR3aa: CATSDPRTASSNQPQHF
CDR3nt: TGTGCCACCAGTGATCCTAGGACAGCCTCCAGCAATCAGCCCCAGCATTTT

j_gene: TRBJ1-2
v_gene: TRBV3-1/TRBV3-2
d_gene: TRBD1
abundance: .
CDR3aa: CASSQYGTGTGANYGYTF
CDR3nt: TGTGCCAGCAGCCAATATGGGACAGGGACGGGAGCTAACTATGGCTACACCTTC

j_gene: TRBJ1-3
v_gene: TRBV9
d_gene: .
abundance: .
CDR3aa: CASSVGYENAKGNTIYF
CDR3nt: TGTGCCAGCAGCGTAGGTTATGAGAATGCAAAAGGAAACACCATATATTTT

j_gene: TRBJ1-2
v_gene: TRBV3-1/TRBV3-2
d_gene: .
abundance: .
CDR3aa: CASSQFGANYGYTF
CDR3nt: TGTGCCAGCAGCCAATTCGGAGCTAACTATGGCTACACCTTC

j_gene: TRBJ1-5
v_gene: TRBV19
d_gene: TRBD1
abundance: .
CDR3aa: CASSSRGLQPQHF
CDR3nt: TGTGCCAGTAGTTCCAGGGGGCTTCAGCCCCAGCATTTT

j_gene: TRBJ1-2
v_gene: TRBV21-1
d_gene: .
abundance: .
CDR3aa: CASSKVGTVDTLNGYTF
CDR3nt: TGTGCCAGCAGCAAAGTCGGGACAGTAGATACCTTGAATGGCTACACCTTC

j_gene: TRBJ2-1
v_gene: TRBV9
d_gene: TRBD2
abundance: .
CDR3aa: CASSASSRTSINEQFF
CDR3nt: TGTGCCAGCAGCGCCTCCTCTCGGACTAGCATCAATGAGCAGTTCTTC

j_gene: TRBJ1-2
v_gene: TRBV3-1/TRBV3-2
d_gene: .
abundance: .
CDR3aa: CASSQAGANYGYTF
CDR3nt: TGTGCCAGCAGCCAAGCAGGGGCTAACTATGGCTACACCTTC

j_gene: TRBJ2-7
v_gene: TRBV12-3/TRBV12-4
d_gene: TRBD1
abundance: .
CDR3aa: CASSLRQGGEQYF
CDR3nt: TGTGCCAGCAGTTTAAGACAGGGTGGCGAGCAGTACTTC

j_gene: TRBJ1-2
v_gene: TRBV30
d_gene: TRBD1
abundance: .
CDR3aa: CAWSVQGQGGGYGYTF
CDR3nt: TGTGCCTGGAGTGTACAGGGACAGGGGGGGGGCTATGGCTACACCTTC

j_gene: TRBJ2-1
v_gene: TRBV27
d_gene: TRBD1
abundance: .
CDR3aa: CASRYTGTGWGDEQFF
CDR3nt: TGTGCCAGCAGATATACCGGGACAGGGTGGGGGGATGAGCAGTTCTTC

j_gene: TRBJ2-2
v_gene: TRBV2
d_gene: .
abundance: .
CDR3aa: CASSGFGFTGELFF
CDR3nt: TGTGCCAGCAGTGGATTCGGGTTCACCGGGGAGCTGTTTTTT

j_gene: TRBJ2-1
v_gene: TRBV9
d_gene: TRBD2
abundance: .
CDR3aa: CASSSGGAEQFF
CDR3nt: TGTGCCAGCTCCTCCGGGGGGGCTGAGCAGTTCTTC

j_gene: TRBJ2-5
v_gene: TRBV7-9
d_gene: .
abundance: .
CDR3aa: CASSSKRGFQETQYF
CDR3nt: TGTGCCAGCAGCTCCAAAAGGGGGTTCCAAGAGACCCAGTACTTC